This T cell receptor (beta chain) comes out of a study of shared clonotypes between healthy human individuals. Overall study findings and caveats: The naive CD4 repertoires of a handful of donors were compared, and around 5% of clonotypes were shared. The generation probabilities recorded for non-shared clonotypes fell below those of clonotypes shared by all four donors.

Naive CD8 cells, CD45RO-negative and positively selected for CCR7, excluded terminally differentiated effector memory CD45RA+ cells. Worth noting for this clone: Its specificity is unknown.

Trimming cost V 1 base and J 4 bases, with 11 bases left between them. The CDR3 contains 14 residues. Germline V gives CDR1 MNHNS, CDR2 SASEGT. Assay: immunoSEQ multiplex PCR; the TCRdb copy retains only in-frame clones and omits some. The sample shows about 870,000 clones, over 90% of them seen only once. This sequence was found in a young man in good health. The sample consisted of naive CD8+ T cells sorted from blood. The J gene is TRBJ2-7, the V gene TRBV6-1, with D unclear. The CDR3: CASSEEINVYEQYF. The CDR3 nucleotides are TGTGCCAGCAGTGAAGAGATCAACGTGTACGAGCAGTACTTC.